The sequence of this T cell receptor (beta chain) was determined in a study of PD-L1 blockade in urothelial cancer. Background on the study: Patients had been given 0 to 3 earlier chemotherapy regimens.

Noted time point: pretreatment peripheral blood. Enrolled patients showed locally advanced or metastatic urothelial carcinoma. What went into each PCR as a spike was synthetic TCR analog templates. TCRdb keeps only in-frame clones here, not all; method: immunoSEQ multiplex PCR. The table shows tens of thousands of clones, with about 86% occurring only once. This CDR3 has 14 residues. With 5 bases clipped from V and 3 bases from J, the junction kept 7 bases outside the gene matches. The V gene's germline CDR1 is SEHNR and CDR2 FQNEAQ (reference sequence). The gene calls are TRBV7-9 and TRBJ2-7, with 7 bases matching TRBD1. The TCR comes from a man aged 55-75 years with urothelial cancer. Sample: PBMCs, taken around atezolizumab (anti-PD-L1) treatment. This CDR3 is CASSPTGQVYEQYF. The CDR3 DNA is TGTGCCAGCAGCCCTACTGGACAGGTCTACGAGCAGTACTTC.